Listed here are 18 T cell receptor beta chains from one sample, sequenced in a study of blood T cell repertoires in COVID-19. TCRdb keeps only in-frame clones here, not all; method: immunoSEQ multiplex PCR. The sample has tens of thousands of clones, roughly 84% seen once. Material for sequencing was peripheral blood. All receptors derive from a man aged 30-40 years with COVID-19, enrolled during active disease.

The CDR3 DNA reads TGTGCCAGCAGCCAAGATACCGGGAACACTGAAGCTTTCTTT. Its translation is CASSQDTGNTEAFF. V is TRBV3-1 (or the pseudogene TRBV3-2) and J is TRBJ1-1, with D uncertain. The CDR3 is 14 amino acids. Per the germline V gene, CDR1 is LGHDT and CDR2 is YNNKEL (reference sequence). V dropped 0 bases and J dropped 1 base, with 6 bases sitting between them.

V gene TRBV5-1 combines with J gene TRBJ2-7; perhaps TRBD1 as D (5 bases). Germline values: CDR1 SGHRS, CDR2 YFSETQ. The CDR3 runs 13 residues. Trimming pared 1 base from V and 1 base from J, leaving 6 bases between. The CDR3 sequence: CASSLTGSYEQYF. Here the CDR3 DNA reads TGCGCCAGCAGCTTGACAGGATCCTACGAGCAGTACTTC.

The chain recombines TRBV4-2 with TRBJ2-1, with TRBD2 identical over 9 bases. The CDR3 spans 18 residues. The germline CDR1 and CDR2 sequences are LGHNA and YNFKEQ. Trimming took 0 bases from V and 4 from J; bases not matched to a gene: 10. The chain's CDR3 is CASSQEGLAGTTYNEQFF. The CDR3 DNA is TGTGCCAGCAGCCAAGAAGGGCTAGCGGGAACAACTTACAATGAGCAGTTCTTC.

The chain employs TRBV18 and TRBJ1-4; 12 nucleotides line up with TRBD1. Germline CDR1 KGHSH, CDR2 LQKENI. This CDR3 comprises 18 residues. The junction had 9 bases not matched to a gene; V was cut back by 3 bases and J by 4 bases. CDR3 sequence reads: CASSPFMGQGAHNEKLFF. The CDR3 DNA sequence: TGTGCCAGCTCACCGTTCATGGGACAGGGGGCCCATAATGAAAAACTGTTTTTT.

The chain is built from TRBV5-6 and TRBJ1-5, with D hard to call. The V end lost 0 bases, the J end lost 0 bases, and 10 bases lay between the germline ends. The CDR3 spans 16 residues. The germline gives CDR1 SGHDT, CDR2 YYEEEE. DNA for the CDR3: TGTGCCAGCAGCTTGGATGGGCCTTATAGCAATCAGCCCCAGCATTTT. Protein: CASSLDGPYSNQPQHF.

The chain is built from TRBV4-1 and TRBJ2-1, with 7 bases that match TRBD2. This CDR3 has 15 residues. Looked up from germline, CDR1 is MGHRA and CDR2 is YSYEKL. V trimming: 5 bases; J trimming: 4 bases; junction bases outside the gene matches: 8. The CDR3 sequence is CASSTSGDPYNEQFF. DNA for the CDR3: TGCGCCAGCAGCACCAGCGGGGACCCATACAATGAGCAGTTCTTC.

The V and J genes are TRBV24-1 and TRBJ2-5, with 9 bases aligning to TRBD2. CDR3 size: 19 residues. After removal of 3 bases from V and 4 bases from J, the junction contained 17 bases not matched to a gene. Germline V lookup: CDR1 KGHDR, CDR2 SFDVKD. CDR3 region: CATSDPGTRGRAGGETQYF. The DNA for the CDR3 is TGTGCCACCAGTGATCCCGGGACTCGCGGGAGGGCGGGGGGAGAGACCCAGTACTTC.

The CDR3: CASSPGPSGGSYEQYF. CDR3 coding DNA: TGTGCCAGCAGCCCGGGACCCTCGGGAGGCTCCTACGAGCAGTACTTC. The chain is built from TRBV2 and TRBJ2-7; 7 bases are a match to TRBD2. The length of the CDR3 is 16 residues. V lost 6 bases to trimming and J lost 0 bases; unmatched junction nucleotides: 11. CDR1 and CDR2 (germline): SNHLY, FYNNEI.

The rearrangement uses TRBV2 and TRBJ1-5; maybe TRBD1 (5 bases). Looked up from germline, CDR1 is SNHLY and CDR2 is FYNNEI. Between the trimmed V and J ends, which lost 6 bases and 5 bases, there was a span of 8 bases. This CDR3 is built from 12 residues. CDR3 loop: CASRGHDQPQHF. CDR3 DNA: TGTGCCAGCAGGGGGCACGATCAGCCCCAGCATTTT.

V usage is TRBV5-1 and J usage is TRBJ1-2, with TRBD1 matching over 8 bases. V shed 1 base, J shed 6 bases, and the junction held 2 bases outside the gene matches. CDR3 length: 13 residues. Germline assignment: CDR1 SGHRS and CDR2 YFSETQ. The CDR3 DNA reads TGCGCCAGCAGCTTGACAGGGGGGAATGGCTACACCTTC. It is translated as CASSLTGGNGYTF.

This sequence joins TRBV6-5 and TRBJ2-7; D is perhaps TRBD1 (5 bases). The ends were cut back, 2 bases at V and 6 bases at J, with 14 bases in the middle. The CDR3 consists of 14 residues. CDR1 and CDR2 (germline): MNHEY, SVGAGI. DNA for the CDR3: TGTGCCAGCAGTTACGGCAGGGCCATCGTCGAGCAGTACTTC. Its protein product is CASSYGRAIVEQYF.

Concerning this clone: The junction departs from the called germline gene at one end, perhaps through a read error. CDR3 bases: TGTGCTAGCAGCTTATGGACTAGCGGTAGACGGGACACCGGGGAGCTGTTTTTT. It codes for CASSLWTSGRRDTGELFF. The chain couples TRBV7-7 to TRBJ2-2; the match to TRBD2 covers 10 bases. The CDR3 has 18 amino acids. CDR1 and CDR2 (germline): SSHAT, FNYEAQ (reference sequence).

The chain is built from TRBV27 and TRBJ1-1; possible D gene TRBD1, 6 bases. The germline gives CDR1 MNHEY, CDR2 SMNVEV (reference sequence). This CDR3 is built from 15 residues. V was clipped by 1 base and J by 7 bases, with 16 bases between them. Here the CDR3 DNA reads TGTGCCAGCAGTTTATATCTCCAGGGGAAGGATGAAGCTTTCTTT. This translates into CASSLYLQGKDEAFF.

V gene TRBV10-3 combines with J gene TRBJ2-1, with D tentatively TRBD1 (6 bases). This CDR3 has 14 amino acids. Germline V gives CDR1 ENHRY, CDR2 SYGVKD. V was shortened by 6 bases and J by 9 bases, with 18 bases between the two germline ends. The CDR3 sequence is CAIRPAGDSSEQFF. The CDR3 bases are TGTGCCATCAGACCGGCAGGGGATTCGTCTGAGCAGTTCTTC.

The rearrangement links TRBV12-3 or TRBV12-4 to TRBJ1-6; D remains unclear. The CDR3 totals 13 residues. The V and J ends lost 6 bases and 4 bases respectively, with 7 bases between them. CDR3 amino acids: CASRTEYNSPLHF. In DNA form, the CDR3 reads TGTGCCAGCAGGACGGAGTATAATTCACCCCTCCACTTT.

The chain has TRBV5-6 and TRBJ1-1, with D hard to call. In germline, CDR1 is SGHDT, CDR2 YYEEEE. V was clipped by 1 base and J by 0 bases, with 10 bases between them. The CDR3 sequence is 15 residues long. The CDR3 is CASSLWRGLNTEAFF. CDR3 in DNA: TGTGCCAGCAGCTTGTGGCGCGGCTTGAACACTGAAGCTTTCTTT.

The rearrangement uses TRBV9 and TRBJ1-6, with unresolved D. V shed 4 bases and J shed 10 bases, with 18 bases lying between them. The germline CDR1 and CDR2 sequences are SGDLS and YYNGEE. The CDR3 runs to 15 residues. The CDR3 loop is CASSPQASGLSPLHF. CDR3 in DNA: TGTGCCAGCAGCCCCCAGGCGTCAGGCTTGTCACCCCTCCACTTT.

This chain connects TRBV19 to TRBJ1-1; D gene ambiguous. Germline V gene lookup returns CDR1 LNHDA and CDR2 SQIVND (reference sequence). The length of the CDR3 is 15 residues. Between the trimmed V and J ends, which lost 4 bases and 3 bases, there was a span of 15 bases. CDR3: CASSKGTGVHTEAFF. In nucleotides, the CDR3 is TGTGCCAGTAGTAAGGGTACCGGGGTCCACACTGAAGCTTTCTTT.